This T cell receptor (beta chain) derives from a study of cytomegalovirus exposure and HLA in healthy donors. General study results and limits: Three CMV-associated chains proved CMV antigen-specific in vitro. Presence/absence analyses took donor sequencing depth as roughly uniform. A likely sequencing artifact accounted for one observed cluster of highly shared sequence variants.

Amplification used 60 Vbeta primers and 13 Jbeta primers. Per the original data handling: Approximately 80 million unique TCR beta chains, some 9.9 million of them shared, were counted by a later analysis. Data came from immunoSEQ multiplex PCR; TCRdb stores just in-frame clones and leaves some out. The DNA gave D and trimming, while V, J and clone size come from that table. This sample carries around 190,000 clones, around 77% of them seen once, and the ten largest clones take 1.5% to 2%. This clone was observed many times. As yet, its antigen is unknown. This CDR3 is 15 amino acids long. V dropped 4 bases and J dropped 8; count of bases not matched to a gene: 12. CDR1 SGDLS and CDR2 YYNGEE come from the germline V gene.

This TCR was recovered from a man younger than 40 in good health and CMV-seronegative. The sample was PBMCs. The V gene is TRBV9, the J gene TRBJ2-1; 7 bases agree with TRBD1. The CDR3 DNA sequence: TGTGCCAGCAGCTCCCCCCAGGGGGTCGGCGATGAGCAGTTCTTC. Amino acids: CASSSPQGVGDEQFF.